Listed here are 6 T cell receptor beta chains from one sample, sequenced in a study of cytomegalovirus exposure and HLA in healthy donors. The PCR had 60 Vbeta and 13 Jbeta primers. This table comes from immunoSEQ multiplex PCR, and its TCRdb copy is limited to in-frame clones, with some not included. The table has about 150,000 clones, more than 70% seen once. The specimen was PBMCs. The receptors were gathered from a man aged 35 to 55 in good health and CMV-seronegative.

This rearrangement joins TRBV7-9 to TRBJ1-2; D gene ambiguous. Germline V gives CDR1 SEHNR, CDR2 FQNEAQ (reference sequence). Trimming stripped 0 bases from V and 6 bases from J, with 11 bases between. The length of the CDR3 is 14 residues. CDR3 nucleotides: TGTGCCAGCAGCTTAGCCGCGGAGAGGAATGGCTACACCTTC. Encoded protein: CASSLAAERNGYTF.

This chain links TRBV5-5 with TRBJ2-7; 9 nucleotides agree with TRBD1. V shed 0 bases, J shed 0 bases, and the junction held 7 bases outside the gene matches. CDR3 length: 17 residues. Germline CDR1 SGHKS, CDR2 YYEKEE (reference sequence). The CDR3, as DNA: TGTGCCAGCAGCTTGGCCGGGGGACAGGGAATCTCCTACGAGCAGTACTTC. Its translation is CASSLAGGQGISYEQYF.

In this sample, this clone turned up a few times. The chain employs TRBV30 and TRBJ1-2; 11 bases line up with TRBD1. Trimming at V came to 5 bases and at J to 5 bases, leaving 10 bases not matched to a gene. This CDR3 region has 15 residues. Germline CDR1 and CDR2: GTSNPN and SVGIG (reference sequence). The CDR3 loop reads CAWRPGTGGVYGYTF. CDR3 in DNA: TGTGCCTGGCGACCCGGGACAGGGGGGGTTTATGGCTACACCTTC.

The chain recombines TRBV6-5 with TRBJ1-4; 7 bases are shared with TRBD1. After removal of 5 bases from V and 8 bases from J, the junction contained 11 bases not matched to a gene. The CDR3 loop spans 15 amino acids. Germline V CDR1 and CDR2: MNHEY, SVGAGI. The CDR3 is CASSTVTGKGEKLFF. The CDR3 region has the DNA TGTGCCAGCAGTACCGTGACAGGGAAAGGAGAAAAACTGTTTTTT.

The chain links TRBV7-2 to TRBJ2-7; 13 bases align to TRBD2. Germline lookup yields CDR1 SGHTA and CDR2 FQGNSA. The CDR3 is 15 amino acids. Trimming took 5 bases from V and 5 from J; bases not matched to a gene: 6. The CDR3 coding sequence is TGTGCCAGCAGCCACGGGACTAGCGGGATGAACGAGCAGTACTTC. The encoded protein is CASSHGTSGMNEQYF.

The J gene is TRBJ1-2, the V gene TRBV4-2; TRBD1 matches at 8 bases. CDR3 length equals 14 residues. Per germline, CDR1 LGHNA and CDR2 YNFKEQ. The V segment lost 3 bases and the J segment 6 bases; nucleotides outside the gene matches: 6. The CDR3 nucleotides are TGTGCCAGCAGCCAGGCAGGGGGCGCACATGGCTACACCTTC. This sequence encodes CASSQAGGAHGYTF.